Below are 13 T cell receptor beta chains sequenced from a single sample in a study of cytomegalovirus exposure and HLA in healthy donors. PCR primers comprised 60 Vbeta and 13 Jbeta primers. Generated by immunoSEQ multiplex PCR, the TCRdb table keeps only in-frame clones and is missing some. The table lists roughly 180,000 clones, around four fifths of them singletons. Sequencing was done on a sample of PBMCs. The source is a woman younger than 45 in good health and CMV-seropositive.

This sequence joins TRBV4-1 and TRBJ2-4; 9 positions match TRBD2. Germline-derived CDR1 and CDR2 are MGHRA and YSYEKL. Germline trimming cut 1 base from V and 0 bases from J; bases unmatched to any gene: 16. The CDR3 consists of 21 residues. CDR3 nucleotide sequence: TGCGCCAGCAGCCAAGCCATCCAGCGGGAGGCTTACCTTCTAGCCAAAAACATTCAGTACTTC. Translating it yields CASSQAIQREAYLLAKNIQYF.

This clone was found once. The chain uses TRBV11-3 and TRBJ2-1; TRBD1 aligns across 8 bases. Losses at the gene ends were 1 base for V and 7 bases for J; bases not matched to a gene: 9. The CDR3 contains 16 residues. Germline CDR1 reads SGHNT; CDR2 reads YENEEA. The DNA of the CDR3 is TGTGCCAGCAGCTTAGGACAGGGGTCCTCGAGTAATGAGCAGTTCTTC. It is translated as CASSLGQGSSSNEQFF. Supplemented by reference TRBV11-3 and TRBJ2-1, the full variable domain reads EAGVVQSPRYKIIEKKQPVAFWCNPISGHNTLYWYLQNLGQGPELLIRYENEEAVDDSQLPKDRFSAERLKGVDSTLKIQPAELGDSAVYLCASSLGQGSSSNEQFFGPGTRLTVL.

The rearrangement links TRBV5-6 to TRBJ2-1, with D perhaps matching TRBD1 (5 bases). Germline V CDR1 and CDR2: SGHDT, YYEEEE. This CDR3 comprises 15 residues. V gave up 1 base and J gave up 4 bases, with 12 bases separating them. The CDR3 spells CASSLKQVLYNEQFF. CDR3 DNA: TGTGCCAGCAGCTTGAAACAGGTCCTATACAATGAGCAGTTCTTC.

The chain has TRBV11-3 and TRBJ2-7; 11 bases line up with TRBD2. The CDR3 is 14 amino acids. V trimming: 3 bases; J trimming: 4 bases; junction bases outside the gene matches: 2. Germline lookup yields CDR1 SGHNT and CDR2 YENEEA. CDR3 sequence: CASSLGLAEYEQYF. The CDR3 nucleotides read TGTGCCAGCAGCTTGGGACTAGCGGAGTACGAGCAGTACTTC.

The chain uses TRBV7-8 and TRBJ2-7; D is possibly TRBD1 (6 bases). CDR1 and CDR2 from the germline V gene are SGHVS and FQNEAQ. V was shortened by 0 bases and J by 6 bases, with 9 bases between the two germline ends. This CDR3 region has 13 residues. The DNA for the CDR3 is TGTGCCAGCAGCTTAGCGCAGGGGCCCGAGCAGTACTTC. Translation: CASSLAQGPEQYF.

The chain recombines TRBV7-2 with TRBJ2-2, with D maybe TRBD2 (6 bases). Germline lookup yields CDR1 SGHTA and CDR2 FQGNSA. This CDR3 contains 15 residues. Trimming stripped 1 base from V and 3 bases from J, with 9 bases between. The CDR3 protein is CASSLVGGDTGELFF. CDR3 nucleotides: TGTGCCAGCAGCTTAGTCGGGGGAGACACCGGGGAGCTGTTTTTT.

This clone was seen a handful of times. This sequence joins TRBV19 and TRBJ2-7; 11 nucleotides line up with TRBD2. V dropped 5 bases and J dropped 12; count of bases not matched to a gene: 15. The CDR3 runs to 15 residues. Germline-derived CDR1 and CDR2 are LNHDA and SQIVND (reference sequence). The DNA for the CDR3 is TGTGCCAGTAGTGAGTCGTGGCAGCAGACTAGCGGGGCGTACTTC. Translation gives CASSESWQQTSGAYF.

The chain couples TRBV6-1 to TRBJ1-2; D gene ambiguous. The CDR3 runs 16 residues. Trimming shortened V by 2 bases and J by 8 bases, and 21 bases separated the two germline ends. Germline lookup yields CDR1 MNHNS and CDR2 SASEGT. This CDR3 reads CASSEWAAVITGGYTF. CDR3 bases: TGTGCCAGCAGTGAATGGGCAGCCGTTATAACGGGGGGCTACACCTTC.

This clone was observed once. The chain combines TRBV5-1 with TRBJ2-5, with 9 nucleotides matching TRBD2. CDR1 is SGHRS and CDR2 is YFSETQ in the germline V gene. The J segment lost 4 bases and the V segment lost 3 bases, leaving 10 bases of the junction unmatched. The CDR3 has 16 residues. CDR3 amino acids: CASSSALAGRSETQYF. DNA for the CDR3: TGCGCCAGCAGCTCCGCCCTAGCGGGAAGGTCAGAGACCCAGTACTTC.

The chain couples TRBV7-2 to TRBJ2-1; no clear D gene. The CDR3 is made up of 15 amino acids. The V end was cut by 5 bases, the J end by 11 bases, with 22 bases between. From germline, CDR1 is SGHTA and CDR2 FQGNSA. In DNA form, the CDR3 reads TGTGCCAGCAGCGGCCAGCTAGGTAACATGAATCAGCAGTTCTTC. This gives the protein CASSGQLGNMNQQFF.

The chain recombines TRBV10-1 with TRBJ2-7; no firm D call. The CDR3 has 13 residues. The germline CDR1 and CDR2 sequences are WNHNN and SYGVQD (reference sequence). The V gene lost 0 bases and the J gene lost 4 bases, with 7 bases spanning the gap. The CDR3 DNA follows: TGCGCCAGCAGTGAGTCGAGTATTTACGAGCAGTACTTC. It translates to CASSESSIYEQYF.

The chain has TRBV5-5 and TRBJ1-2; D is undetermined. In germline, CDR1 is SGHKS, CDR2 YYEKEE (reference sequence). Trimming took off 3 bases at V and 2 bases at J, with 14 bases between the two ends. The CDR3 extends over 15 amino acids. The DNA for the CDR3 is TGTGCCAGCAGCTCCCGGACTAGGAGGAACTATGGCTACACCTTC. Encoded protein: CASSSRTRRNYGYTF.

This clone was observed a handful of times. The chain combines TRBV21-1 with TRBJ2-1; the table assigns TRBD1, which was not confirmed against the DNA. TRBV21-1 is described as a pseudogene. The CDR3 length is 13 residues. For the CDR3, the DNA is TGTGCCAGCAACGGGACAGGGGATAATGAGCAGTTCTTC. Translating gives CASNGTGDNEQFF.